The table lists the clone carrying this TCR beta chain with a few counts. The antigen is not known. TCRdb recomputed calls from the RT-PCR reads with MiXCR, one row per CDR3 protein. Of 600,000 to 700,000 distinct CDR3 sequences in the sample, 13% to 15% were seen once. The data derive from a study of response to subunit inactivated influenza vaccine. Study results and limitations: Authors suggested each seasonal influenza vaccination recruits few new T cells.

Germline CDR1 and CDR2: MGHRA and YSYEKL. Trimming took 1 base from V and 9 from J, leaving 15 bases between them. The CDR3 spans 15 residues. The chain couples TRBV4-1 to TRBJ2-2; TRBD1 or TRBD2 may be the D gene (6 bases each). This clonotype originated in a middle-aged man who received an inactivated influenza vaccine. Here the sequenced sample was PBMCs from blood, taken about 14 days before vaccination. CDR3 protein: CASSQGGAAVRELFF. CDR3 nucleotide sequence: TGCGCCAGCAGCCAAGGGGGGGCTGCGGTTAGGGAGCTGTTTTTT.